What follows describes a single TCR beta chain. Losses at the gene ends were 2 bases for V and 4 bases for J; bases not matched to a gene: 2. Per germline, CDR1 SGHTS and CDR2 YDEGEE. This CDR3 is built from 13 residues. Some clones are missing from TCRdb's copy, which holds only in-frame ones; the method was immunoSEQ multiplex PCR. The sample lists around 54,000 clones; around 93% were seen once. The entry originates in a study of OX40 agonist ivuxolimab in advanced cancers. Study-level information: Participants, approximately 83% male, averaged roughly 59 years of age, ranging from about 23 to 85.

The source material was CD4+ or CD8+ T cells sorted from blood, sampled in a trial of the OX40 agonist ivuxolimab. The rearrangement uses TRBV5-8 and TRBJ1-2, with 7 bases that match TRBD1. The receptor's source is an adult with an advanced solid tumor such as melanoma, head and neck, liver or kidney cancer. The CDR3 region is CASSFGTAYGYTF. DNA for the CDR3: TGTGCCAGCAGCTTTGGGACAGCCTATGGCTACACCTTC.